This T cell receptor (beta chain) was retrieved from a study of vaccination effects on CD4 cells after COVID-19. A note on this clone: Its specificity is not known.

Isolation of CD4+ T cells took place after 10 days of culture. The individual was infected with SARS-CoV-2 between March and December 2020, as confirmed by PCR. As their vaccination, participants received two doses of either BNT162b2 or mRNA-1273. Measured with immunoSEQ multiplex PCR; TCRdb has only the in-frame clones, and not every one. The data contain nearly 50,000 clones, about four fifths of them singletons. This CDR3 is 14 amino acids long. The receptor was derived from a human donor who had a prior SARS-CoV-2 infection. This chain uses TRBV21-1 with TRBJ2-2; the table's D call, TRBD1, was not checked against the DNA. TRBV21-1 is termed a pseudogene. The material sequenced was CD4+ T cells from PBMCs cultured without peptide, taken after COVID-19 vaccination. The CDR3 reads CASSKAAPQGSRIF. CDR3 bases: TGTGCCAGCAGCAAAGCGGCCCCCCAGGGAAGCAGGATTTTT.